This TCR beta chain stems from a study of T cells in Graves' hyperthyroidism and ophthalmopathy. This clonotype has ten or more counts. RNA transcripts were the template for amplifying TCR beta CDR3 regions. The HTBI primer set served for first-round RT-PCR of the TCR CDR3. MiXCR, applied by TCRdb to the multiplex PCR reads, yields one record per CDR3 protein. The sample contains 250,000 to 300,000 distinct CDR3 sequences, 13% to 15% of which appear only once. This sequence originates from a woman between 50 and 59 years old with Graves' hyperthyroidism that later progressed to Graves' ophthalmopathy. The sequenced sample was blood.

The CDR3 nucleotides read TGCAGTGCTAGAGATAAGTACCAGATCAATGAGCAGTTCTTC. Translating gives CSARDKYQINEQFF. The chain employs TRBV20-1 and TRBJ2-1; D is undetermined. V was shortened by 0 bases and J by 6 bases, with 12 bases between the two germline ends. Germline loops: CDR1 DFQATT, CDR2 SNEGSKA (reference sequence). The CDR3 length is 14 residues.